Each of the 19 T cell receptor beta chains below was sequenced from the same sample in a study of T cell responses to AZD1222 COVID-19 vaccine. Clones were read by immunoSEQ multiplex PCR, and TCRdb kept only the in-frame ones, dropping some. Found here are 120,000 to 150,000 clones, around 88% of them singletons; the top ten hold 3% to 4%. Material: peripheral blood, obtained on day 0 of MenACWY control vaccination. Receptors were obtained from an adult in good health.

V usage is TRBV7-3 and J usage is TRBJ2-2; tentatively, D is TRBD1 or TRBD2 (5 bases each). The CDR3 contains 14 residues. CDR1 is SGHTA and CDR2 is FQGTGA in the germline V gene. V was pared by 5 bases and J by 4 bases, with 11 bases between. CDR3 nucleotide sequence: TGTGCCAGCAGCCCGGCAGGGACCACCGGGGAGCTGTTTTTT. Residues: CASSPAGTTGELFF.

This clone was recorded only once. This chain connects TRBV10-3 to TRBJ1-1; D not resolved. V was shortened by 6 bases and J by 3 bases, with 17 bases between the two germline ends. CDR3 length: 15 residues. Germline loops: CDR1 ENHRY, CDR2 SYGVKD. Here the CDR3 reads CAIRPYAVSDTEAFF. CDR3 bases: TGTGCCATCAGACCCTATGCGGTGAGTGACACTGAAGCTTTCTTT.

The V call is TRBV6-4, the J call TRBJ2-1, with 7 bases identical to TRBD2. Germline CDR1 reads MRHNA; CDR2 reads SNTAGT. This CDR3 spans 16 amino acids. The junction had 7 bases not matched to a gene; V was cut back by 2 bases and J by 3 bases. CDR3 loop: CASSDHPGGGYNEQFF. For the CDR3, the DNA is TGTGCCAGCAGTGACCACCCCGGCGGGGGCTACAATGAGCAGTTCTTC.

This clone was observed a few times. The CDR3 protein is CASSGGAGTDTQYF. The DNA for the CDR3 is TGTGCCAGCAGTGGGGGGGCCGGGACAGATACGCAGTATTTT. V and J are TRBV6-4 and TRBJ2-3, with D possibly being TRBD1 or TRBD2 (6 bases each). Germline values: CDR1 MRHNA, CDR2 SNTAGT. V lost 4 bases, J lost 3 bases, and 11 bases lay in between. This CDR3 contains 14 residues.

CDR3 coding DNA: TGTGCCAGCAGTTTGGAAAGATATGGCTACACCTTC. It specifies CASSLERYGYTF. This chain links TRBV6-2 or TRBV6-3 with TRBJ1-2; D gene ambiguous. Germline V CDR1 and CDR2: MNHEY, SVGEGT. V dropped 4 bases and J dropped 5 bases, with 8 bases sitting between them. The CDR3 is 12 residues long.

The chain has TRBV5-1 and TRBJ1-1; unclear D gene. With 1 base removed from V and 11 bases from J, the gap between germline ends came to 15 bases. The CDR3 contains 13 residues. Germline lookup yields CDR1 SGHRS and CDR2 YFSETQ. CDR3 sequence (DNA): TGCGCCAGCAGCTTGATAACTAGAGATCAGGCTTTCTTT. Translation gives CASSLITRDQAFF.

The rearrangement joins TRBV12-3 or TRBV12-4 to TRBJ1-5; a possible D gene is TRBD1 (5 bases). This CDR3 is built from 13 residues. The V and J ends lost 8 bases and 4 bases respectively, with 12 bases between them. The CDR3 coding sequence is TGTGCCAGCGGTCATAGGGGTAATCAGCCCCAGCATTTT. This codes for CASGHRGNQPQHF.

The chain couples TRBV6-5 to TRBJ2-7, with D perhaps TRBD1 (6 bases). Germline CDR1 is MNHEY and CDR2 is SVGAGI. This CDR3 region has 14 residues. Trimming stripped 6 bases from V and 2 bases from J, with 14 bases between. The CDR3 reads CASSTTGTPYEQYF. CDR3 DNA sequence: TGTGCCAGCAGCACGACCGGGACACCCTACGAGCAGTACTTC.

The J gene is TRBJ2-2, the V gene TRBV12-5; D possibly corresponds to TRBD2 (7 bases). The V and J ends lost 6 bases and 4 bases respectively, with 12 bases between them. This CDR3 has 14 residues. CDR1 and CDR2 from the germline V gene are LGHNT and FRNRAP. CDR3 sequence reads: CASGGGGSTGELFF. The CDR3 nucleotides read TGTGCTAGTGGAGGGGGAGGGTCCACCGGGGAGCTGTTTTTT.

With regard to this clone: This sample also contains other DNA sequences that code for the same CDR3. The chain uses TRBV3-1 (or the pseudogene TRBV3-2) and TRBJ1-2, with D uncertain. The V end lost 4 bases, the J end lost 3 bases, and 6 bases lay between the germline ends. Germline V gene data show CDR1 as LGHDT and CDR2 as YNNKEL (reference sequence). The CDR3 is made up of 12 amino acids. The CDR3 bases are TGTGCCAGCAGCCCCGGTTACTATGGCTACACCTTC. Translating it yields CASSPGYYGYTF.

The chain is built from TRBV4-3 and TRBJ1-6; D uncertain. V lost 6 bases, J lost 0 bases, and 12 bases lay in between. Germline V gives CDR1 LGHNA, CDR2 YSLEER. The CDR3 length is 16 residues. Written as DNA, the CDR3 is TGCGCCAGCAGACTGGACGTTAGCTCCTATAATTCACCCCTCCACTTT. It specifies CASRLDVSSYNSPLHF.

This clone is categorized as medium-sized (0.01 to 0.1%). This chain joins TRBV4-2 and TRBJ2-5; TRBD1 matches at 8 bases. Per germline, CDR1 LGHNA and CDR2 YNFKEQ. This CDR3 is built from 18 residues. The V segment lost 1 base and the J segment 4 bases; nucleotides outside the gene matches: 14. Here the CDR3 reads CASSQGDGAGGTRETQYF. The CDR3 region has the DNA TGTGCCAGCAGCCAAGGTGACGGGGCAGGGGGCACCCGAGAGACCCAGTACTTC.

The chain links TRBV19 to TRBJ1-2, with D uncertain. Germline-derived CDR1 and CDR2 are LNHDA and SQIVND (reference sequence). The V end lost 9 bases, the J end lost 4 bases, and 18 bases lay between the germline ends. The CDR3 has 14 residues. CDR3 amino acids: CASKTTGVIYGYTF. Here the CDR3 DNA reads TGTGCCAGCAAGACTACCGGAGTTATCTATGGCTACACCTTC.

The CDR3 bases are TGTGCCAGTAGAGAGACTTCGGGACACACCTACGAGCAGTACTTC. Its protein product is CASRETSGHTYEQYF. The rearrangement uses TRBV19 and TRBJ2-7; possible D gene TRBD1, 6 bases. V shed 6 bases and J shed 2 bases, with 17 bases lying between them. CDR1 LNHDA and CDR2 SQIVND come from the germline V gene (reference sequence). This CDR3 is built from 15 residues.

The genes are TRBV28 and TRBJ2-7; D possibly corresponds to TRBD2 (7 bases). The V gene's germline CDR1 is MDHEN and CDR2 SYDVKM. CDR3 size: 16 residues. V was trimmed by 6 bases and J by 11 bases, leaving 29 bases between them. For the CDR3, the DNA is TGTGCCAGCAGCTCCCGGAGGGGGACTACCCTATCAGCGAAGTACTTC. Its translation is CASSSRRGTTLSAKYF.

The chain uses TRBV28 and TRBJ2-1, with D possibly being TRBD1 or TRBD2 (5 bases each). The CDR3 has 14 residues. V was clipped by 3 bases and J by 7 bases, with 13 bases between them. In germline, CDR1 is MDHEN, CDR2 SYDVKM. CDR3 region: CASSFRDRYNEQFF. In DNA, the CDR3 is TGTGCCAGCAGTTTCCGGGACCGCTATAATGAGCAGTTCTTC.

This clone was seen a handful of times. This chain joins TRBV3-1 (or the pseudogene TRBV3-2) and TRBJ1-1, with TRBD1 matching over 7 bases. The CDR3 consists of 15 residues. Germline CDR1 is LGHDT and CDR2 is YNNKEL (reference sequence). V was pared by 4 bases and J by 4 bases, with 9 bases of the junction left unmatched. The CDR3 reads CASSLQGRYGTEAFF. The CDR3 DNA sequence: TGTGCCAGCAGCCTACAGGGGCGATATGGCACTGAAGCTTTCTTT.

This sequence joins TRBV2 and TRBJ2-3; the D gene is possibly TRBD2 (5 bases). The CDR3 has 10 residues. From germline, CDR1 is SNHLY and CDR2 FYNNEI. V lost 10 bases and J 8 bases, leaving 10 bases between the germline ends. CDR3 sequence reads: CAISGRTQYF. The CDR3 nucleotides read TGTGCCATCAGCGGACGTACGCAGTATTTT.

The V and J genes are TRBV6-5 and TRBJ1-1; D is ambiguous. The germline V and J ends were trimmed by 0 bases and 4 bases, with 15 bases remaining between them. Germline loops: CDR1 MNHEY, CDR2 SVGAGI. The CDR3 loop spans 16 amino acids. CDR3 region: CASSYSGPDWSTEAFF. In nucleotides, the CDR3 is TGTGCCAGCAGTTACTCGGGTCCAGATTGGAGCACTGAAGCTTTCTTT.